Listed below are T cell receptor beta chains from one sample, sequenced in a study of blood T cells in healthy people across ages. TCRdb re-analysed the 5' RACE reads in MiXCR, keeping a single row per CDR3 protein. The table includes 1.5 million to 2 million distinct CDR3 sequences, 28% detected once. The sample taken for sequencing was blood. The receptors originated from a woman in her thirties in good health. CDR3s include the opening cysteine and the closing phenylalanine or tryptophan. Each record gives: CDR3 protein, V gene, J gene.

CDR3: CASSPLGGAAYEQYF; V: TRBV7-2; J: TRBJ2-7
CDR3: CASTRQGRWNTEAFF; V: TRBV12-3/TRBV12-4; J: TRBJ1-1
CDR3: CASSQEGRRGYEQFF; V: TRBV14; J: TRBJ2-1
CDR3: CSVDRNGLYTDTQYF; V: TRBV29-1; J: TRBJ2-3
CDR3: CSAFLSTDTQYF; V: TRBV20-1; J: TRBJ2-3
CDR3: CASSVAGLAGGLSDTQYF; V: TRBV9; J: TRBJ2-3
CDR3: CASSSPFGQENTEAFF; V: TRBV6-5; J: TRBJ1-1
CDR3: CASSAPGDGYTF; V: TRBV9; J: TRBJ1-2
CDR3: CASSGGSRGQTYGYTF; V: TRBV25-1; J: TRBJ1-2
CDR3: CASSQDGTSRSSYEQYF; V: TRBV4-1; J: TRBJ2-7
CDR3: CASSWGQTLTDTQYF; V: TRBV5-1; J: TRBJ2-3
CDR3: CASSRSAVNVLTF; V: TRBV7-2; J: TRBJ2-6
CDR3: CASSSGGAVQETQYF; V: TRBV7-2; J: TRBJ2-5
CDR3: CSVTGTGMNTEAFF; V: TRBV20-1; J: TRBJ1-1
CDR3: CASSLIGELSYNEQFF; V: TRBV27; J: TRBJ2-1
CDR3: CASSEPTGAPNTGELFF; V: TRBV25-1; J: TRBJ2-2